Each of the 9 T cell receptor beta chains below was sequenced from the same sample in a study of control samples from healthy donors and cancer patients. Measured with immunoSEQ multiplex PCR; TCRdb has only the in-frame clones, and not every one. The table has about 77,000 clones, 85% to 95% seen once; the top ten hold about 5%. The sample comprised blood. The receptors were gathered from a woman between 55 and 75 years old in good health.

The chain is built from TRBV6-4 and TRBJ2-1, with 9 bases identical to TRBD2. With V trimmed by 6 bases and J by 3 bases, 9 bases remained unmatched. The V gene's germline CDR1 is MRHNA and CDR2 SNTAGT. This CDR3 is built from 16 residues. CDR3 in amino acids: CASSTEGLANYNEQFF. The CDR3 DNA reads TGTGCCAGCAGCACAGAGGGACTAGCAAACTACAATGAGCAGTTCTTC.

The chain joins TRBV19 to TRBJ2-1; 10 nucleotides align to TRBD2. V was clipped by 6 bases and J by 8 bases; unmatched bases: 13. This CDR3 region has 16 residues. Germline V gene data show CDR1 as LNHDA and CDR2 as SQIVND (reference sequence). CDR3 nucleotides: TGTGCCAGTAGGACTTTAGCGGGAGGCCCCTCGGATGAGCAGTTCTTC. This gives the protein CASRTLAGGPSDEQFF.

The V gene is TRBV28, the J gene TRBJ1-1, with 10 bases aligning to TRBD1. J lost 9 bases, V lost 1 base, and 5 bases had no gene match. This CDR3 spans 14 amino acids. Germline V gives CDR1 MDHEN, CDR2 SYDVKM. The CDR3 sequence: CASSLSRTGGKAFF. The CDR3 bases are TGTGCCAGCAGTTTATCGCGGACAGGGGGAAAAGCTTTCTTT.

The chain recombines TRBV27 with TRBJ2-1; 13 nucleotides align to TRBD2. After removal of 8 bases from V and 1 base from J, the junction contained 14 bases not matched to a gene. This CDR3 is 19 amino acids long. The germline gives CDR1 MNHEY, CDR2 SMNVEV (reference sequence). In nucleotides, the CDR3 is TGTGCCAGCGTATTCTCCGGGACTAGCGGGGCGACGTCCTACAATGAGCAGTTCTTC. Protein sequence: CASVFSGTSGATSYNEQFF.

This chain uses TRBV5-4 with TRBJ2-4, with 9 positions matching TRBD1. This CDR3 comprises 12 residues. Germline CDR1 and CDR2: SGHNT and YYREEE (reference sequence). V lost 2 bases and J lost 11; bases outside the gene matches: 2. The CDR3 sequence is CASSFDRGFQYF. The CDR3 DNA sequence: TGTGCCAGCAGCTTCGACAGGGGGTTTCAGTACTTC.

The chain has TRBV12-3 or TRBV12-4 and TRBJ2-3; D possibly uses TRBD1 or TRBD2 (6 bases each). Trimming removed 6 bases from V and 4 bases from J, with 11 bases in between. The CDR3 extends over 13 amino acids. The CDR3 region has the DNA TGTGCCAGCAGCCCCGGGGGCCCAGATACGCAGTATTTT. Protein: CASSPGGPDTQYF.

The rearrangement joins TRBV12-3 or TRBV12-4 to TRBJ1-2; D is unresolved. With 3 bases removed from V and 7 bases from J, the gap between germline ends came to 12 bases. This CDR3 region has 13 residues. The CDR3 DNA sequence: TGTGCCAGCAGTTTTGGTGGGGTGGGTGGCTACACCTTC. Protein sequence: CASSFGGVGGYTF.

The CDR3 nucleotides read TGTGCCACCTCCGTCCGGGAGTCCGCCTACAATGAGCAGTTCTTC. It translates to CATSVRESAYNEQFF. This chain joins TRBV10-3 and TRBJ2-1; tentatively, D is TRBD2 (6 bases). CDR1 ENHRY and CDR2 SYGVKD come from the germline V gene. The CDR3 runs 15 residues. V lost 10 bases, J lost 2 bases, and 18 bases lay in between.

Written as DNA, the CDR3 is TGTGCCAGCTCCCTCTTACCCCGCTACACCTTC. It encodes CASSLLPRYTF. The chain employs TRBV6-5 and TRBJ1-2, with D unresolved. CDR3 length: 11 residues. Germline CDR1 and CDR2: MNHEY and SVGAGI. Trimming left V 8 bases short and J 9 bases short, with 13 bases between.